This T cell receptor beta chain was retrieved from a study of regulatory T cells in long-lasting Graves disease. Trimming cost V 3 bases and J 3 bases; bases outside gene matches: 3. There are 15 residues in the CDR3. The germline gives CDR1 LNHDA, CDR2 SQIVND (reference sequence). General observations from the study: Gene preferences differed: TRBV28, TRBJ1-2, TRBJ2-5 in persistent cases. Whereas new patients shared 1,000 or so public clonotypes, persistent patients shared more, at some 2,700.

Both iRepertoire HTBI primers and Arm-PCR of CDR3 regions were used to build the TCR beta libraries. In TCRdb, the multiplex PCR reads were re-called with MiXCR into one record per CDR3 protein. The sample contains over 350,000 distinct CDR3 sequences, approximately 15% of which appear only once. The time point: newly diagnosed GD, antithyroid drugs for less than 3 months. RNA isolated from PBMCs was used to make the TCR library. Many counts were recorded for this clonotype. The target antigen is unknown. The same specimen was also included in a second study, on T cells in Graves' hyperthyroidism and ophthalmopathy. That paper notes: It was considered stable Graves' hyperthyroidism when ophthalmopathy did not progress within 18 months. Blood samples included most of the expanded thyroid clonotypes exceeding 0.001.

The source material was peripheral blood mononuclear cells (PBMCs), sampled at new diagnosis, from a patient treated with antithyroid drugs. The origin of this receptor is a woman aged 40 to 50 with Graves disease. J is TRBJ2-7 and V is TRBV19; 12 positions agree with TRBD2. Written as DNA, the CDR3 is TGTGCCAGTAGTATCGGACTAGCGGGGTACTACGAGCAGTACTTC. It codes for CASSIGLAGYYEQYF.